One and the same sample provided the 20 T cell receptor beta chains below, sequenced in a study of T cell repertoires in cytomegalovirus infection. One entry per CDR3 protein results from TCRdb running MiXCR on the reads. This sample yields roughly 720,000 distinct CDR3 sequences, of which approximately 34% are seen a single time; about 2.8% belongs to the top ten. The material sequenced was PBMCs. These receptors all stem from a human donor in good health (CMV status not recorded). Some clones in this sample may be carry-over from other donors' samples.

This clonotype occurred once. The chain recombines TRBV6-1 with TRBJ2-7, with TRBD2 matching over 8 bases. Per the germline V gene, CDR1 is MNHNS and CDR2 is SASEGT. The V and J ends lost 2 bases and 0 bases, in that order; junction bases with no gene match: 3. The CDR3 runs 15 residues. The CDR3, as DNA: TGTGCCAGCAGTGAATACAGCGGGAGCTCCTACGAGCAGTACTTC. Amino acid sequence: CASSEYSGSSYEQYF.

This clonotype was seen a handful of times. The V and J genes are TRBV5-6 and TRBJ2-4; D remains ambiguous. The germline CDR1 and CDR2 sequences are SGHDT and YYEEEE. The CDR3 totals 13 residues. The V gene lost 1 base and the J gene lost 6 bases, with 8 bases spanning the gap. The CDR3 here is CASSLLGSNIQYF. In nucleotides, the CDR3 is TGTGCCAGCAGCTTGTTGGGCTCAAACATTCAGTACTTC.

The V gene is TRBV27, the J gene TRBJ2-3; TRBD2 agrees at 7 bases. This CDR3 has 11 residues. V trimming: 5 bases; J trimming: 13 bases; junction bases outside the gene matches: 6. Germline V lookup: CDR1 MNHEY, CDR2 SMNVEV (reference sequence). CDR3 amino acids: CASSVGLDKYF. The CDR3 DNA is TGTGCCAGCAGTGTCGGACTAGACAAGTATTTT.

The gene calls are TRBV6-1 and TRBJ2-1, with 10 nucleotides matching TRBD2. Trimming at V came to 1 base and at J to 7 bases, leaving 10 bases not matched to a gene. Germline CDR1 and CDR2: MNHNS and SASEGT. This CDR3 spans 17 amino acids. The chain's CDR3 is CASSEEGLAGEANEQFF. The CDR3 coding sequence is TGTGCCAGCAGTGAAGAGGGCCTAGCGGGAGAGGCAAATGAGCAGTTCTTC.

This sequence joins TRBV29-1 and TRBJ2-3; the match to TRBD2 covers 7 bases. Germline CDR1 reads SQVTM; CDR2 reads ANQGSEA. This CDR3 is built from 15 residues. V shed 4 bases and J 1 base; nucleotides not matched to a gene: 8. CDR3 sequence: CSVGPASGRTDTQYF. Written as DNA, the CDR3 is TGCAGCGTTGGCCCGGCTAGCGGACGCACAGATACGCAGTATTTT.

This clonotype was seen a handful of times. The gene calls are TRBV27 and TRBJ2-1; 8 positions match TRBD2. The CDR3 is 15 residues long. CDR1 and CDR2 (germline): MNHEY, SMNVEV (reference sequence). The V and J ends lost 1 base and 6 bases, in that order; junction bases with no gene match: 5. The CDR3 nucleotides read TGTGCCAGCAGTTTATGGACGGGAGGGATCAATGAGCAGTTCTTC. Translating gives CASSLWTGGINEQFF.

This clonotype was counted between two and nine times. The J gene is TRBJ2-1, the V gene TRBV28; TRBD1 or TRBD2 may be the D gene (5 bases each). The germline V and J ends were trimmed by 5 bases and 4 bases, with 12 bases remaining between them. The germline V gene encodes CDR1 MDHEN and CDR2 SYDVKM. The CDR3 runs 14 residues. Here the CDR3 reads CASSQRDGYNEQFF. CDR3 DNA sequence: TGTGCCAGCAGTCAACGGGACGGATACAATGAGCAGTTCTTC.

This clonotype was counted ten times or more. The genes are TRBV7-9 and TRBJ2-5, with TRBD2 identical over 16 bases. Trimming removed 5 bases from V and 4 bases from J; junction bases left unmatched: 10. Germline CDR1 SEHNR, CDR2 FQNEAQ (reference sequence). The CDR3 contains 18 residues. The CDR3 DNA is TGTGCCAGCAGCCCCGGGACTAGCGGGGGGGCCATAAGAGAGACCCAGTACTTC. Translating it yields CASSPGTSGGAIRETQYF.

V usage is TRBV7-9 and J usage is TRBJ2-5, with 9 bases matching TRBD1. Germline lookup yields CDR1 SEHNR and CDR2 FQNEAQ (reference sequence). V shed 5 bases, J shed 2 bases, and the junction held 12 bases outside the gene matches. The CDR3 totals 17 residues. CDR3 amino acids: CASSPPLTGTGQETQYF. In DNA, the CDR3 is TGTGCCAGCAGCCCACCCCTAACCGGGACAGGGCAAGAGACCCAGTACTTC.

This clonotype was counted only a few times. The rearrangement uses TRBV19 and TRBJ2-1, with D possibly matching TRBD2 (5 bases). The CDR3 has 14 residues. The V gene lost 3 bases and the J gene lost 4 bases, with 10 bases spanning the gap. CDR1 is LNHDA and CDR2 is SQIVND in the germline V gene (reference sequence). CDR3: CASSISDGYNEQFF. The CDR3 region has the DNA TGTGCCAGTAGTATTAGCGACGGGTACAATGAGCAGTTCTTC. Drawing the rest from reference TRBV19 and TRBJ2-1, the complete variable domain is DGGITQSPKYLFRKEGQNVTLSCEQNLNHDAMYWYRQDPGQGLRLIYYSQIVNDFQKGDIAEGYSVSREKKESFPLTVTSAQKNPTAFYLCASSISDGYNEQFFGPGTRLTVL.

This clonotype was seen more than once but under ten times. The chain employs TRBV29-1 and TRBJ2-3; 12 positions match TRBD2. In germline, CDR1 is SQVTM, CDR2 ANQGSEA. This CDR3 spans 13 amino acids. The CDR3 DNA follows: TGCACCCATTCTACTAGCGGGAGGGATACGCAGTATTTT. This sequence encodes CTHSTSGRDTQYF.

The chain employs TRBV30 and TRBJ1-1, with D perhaps matching TRBD1 (5 bases). The CDR3 sequence is 11 residues long. Germline CDR1 reads GTSNPN; CDR2 reads SVGIG (reference sequence). Trimming stripped 3 bases from V and 8 bases from J, with 10 bases between. CDR3 in amino acids: CAWSGDYEAFF. DNA for the CDR3: TGTGCCTGGAGCGGGGACTACGAAGCTTTCTTT.

The CDR3 nucleotides read TGTGCCAGCAGCTTAATTGGAGGGGGCCTTTTTTTCGTCGGTGACTATGGCTACACCTTC. This encodes CASSLIGGGLFFVGDYGYTF. The V call is TRBV7-2, the J call TRBJ1-2, with 7 bases matching TRBD1. The length of the CDR3 is 20 residues. The J segment lost 3 bases and the V segment lost 2 bases, leaving 21 bases of the junction unmatched. Germline V gene sequence: CDR1 SGHTA, CDR2 FQGNSA.

The chain has TRBV7-8 and TRBJ2-7; no reliable D call. The V end was cut by 5 bases, the J end by 2 bases, with 16 bases between. Germline CDR1 reads SGHVS; CDR2 reads FQNEAQ. The CDR3 runs to 15 residues. As DNA, the CDR3 is TGTGCCAGCAGCCCGACGGTCCAGGCCGCCTACGAGCAGTACTTC. Translated: CASSPTVQAAYEQYF.

The V gene is TRBV5-1, the J gene TRBJ2-1; perhaps TRBD2 as D (5 bases). The CDR3 has 14 residues. V lost 0 bases to trimming and J lost 6 bases, with 10 bases between them. Germline-derived CDR1 and CDR2 are SGHRS and YFSETQ. The chain's CDR3 is CASSLVWAGNEQFF. In nucleotides, the CDR3 is TGCGCCAGCAGCTTGGTATGGGCGGGCAATGAGCAGTTCTTC. Variable domain in full (rest from reference TRBV5-1 and TRBJ2-1): KAGVTQTPRYLIKTRGQQVTLSCSPISGHRSVSWYQQTPGQGLQFLFEYFSETQRNKGNFPGRFSGRQFSNSRSEMNVSTLELGDSALYLCASSLVWAGNEQFFGPGTRLTVL.

The rearrangement links TRBV7-2 to TRBJ1-2; 10 nucleotides agree with TRBD1. The CDR3 is made up of 22 amino acids. Germline V CDR1 and CDR2: SGHTA, FQGNSA. V lost 2 bases and J lost 4; bases outside the gene matches: 25. This chain's CDR3 is CASSLRREDRGQGLGFVYGYTF. The CDR3, as DNA: TGTGCCAGCAGCTTAAGAAGGGAAGACAGGGGGCAAGGGTTGGGGTTTGTCTATGGCTACACCTTC.

The gene calls are TRBV20-1 and TRBJ1-2; D is unclear. CDR3 length: 15 residues. The germline V gene has CDR1 DFQATT and CDR2 SNEGSKA (reference sequence). V shed 3 bases and J shed 5 bases, with 19 bases lying between them. CDR3 nucleotide sequence: TGCAGTGCTAGTCGAAAGGGAAGTGTCGTATATGGCTACACCTTC. It encodes CSASRKGSVVYGYTF.

Details on this clonotype: The junction differs from germline at one of its ends, possibly a read error. The rearrangement joins TRBV12-3 or TRBV12-4 to TRBJ2-2; D not certain. CDR3 length: 18 residues. The CDR3, as DNA: TGTGCCAGCAGTTCCAGCCCCCTGACCTACCTTAACATCGGGGAGCTGTTTTTT. Translation: CASSSSPLTYLNIGELFF.

This clonotype was counted between two and nine times. The chain joins TRBV20-1 to TRBJ1-1; D might be TRBD1 (6 bases). V was cut by 5 bases and J by 1 base, with 11 bases left in between. CDR3 length: 13 amino acids. CDR1 DFQATT and CDR2 SNEGSKA come from the germline V gene (reference sequence). For the CDR3, the DNA is TGCAGTGCTGGGGACACCCAGAACACTGAAGCTTTCTTT. Protein: CSAGDTQNTEAFF.

The rearrangement uses TRBV12-3 or TRBV12-4 and TRBJ2-2; 7 bases agree with TRBD2. V shed 1 base and J 6 bases; nucleotides not matched to a gene: 11. This CDR3 is 17 amino acids long. The CDR3 reads CASSLVLVGGIAGELFF. The CDR3 DNA reads TGTGCCAGCAGTTTAGTTTTGGTGGGGGGGATAGCCGGGGAGCTGTTTTTT.